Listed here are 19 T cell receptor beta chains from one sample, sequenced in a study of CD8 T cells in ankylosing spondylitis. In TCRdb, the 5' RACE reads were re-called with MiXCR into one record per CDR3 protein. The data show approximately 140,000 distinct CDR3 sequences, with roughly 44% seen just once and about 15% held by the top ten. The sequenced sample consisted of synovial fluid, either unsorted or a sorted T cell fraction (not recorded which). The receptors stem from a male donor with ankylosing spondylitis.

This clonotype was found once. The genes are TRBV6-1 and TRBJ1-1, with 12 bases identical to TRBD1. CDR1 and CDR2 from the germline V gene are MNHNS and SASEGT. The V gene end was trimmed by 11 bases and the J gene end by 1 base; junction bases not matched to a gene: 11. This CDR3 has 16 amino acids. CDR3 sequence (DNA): TGTGCCTCCCAGAGGGGACAGGGGGCTAGGAACACTGAAGCTTTCTTT. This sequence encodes CASQRGQGARNTEAFF.

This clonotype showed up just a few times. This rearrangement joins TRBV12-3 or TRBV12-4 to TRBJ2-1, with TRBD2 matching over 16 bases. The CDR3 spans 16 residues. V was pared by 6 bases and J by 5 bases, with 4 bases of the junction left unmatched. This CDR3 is CASSLGLAGGNNEQFF. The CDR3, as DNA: TGTGCCAGCAGCCTGGGACTAGCGGGAGGGAACAATGAGCAGTTCTTC.

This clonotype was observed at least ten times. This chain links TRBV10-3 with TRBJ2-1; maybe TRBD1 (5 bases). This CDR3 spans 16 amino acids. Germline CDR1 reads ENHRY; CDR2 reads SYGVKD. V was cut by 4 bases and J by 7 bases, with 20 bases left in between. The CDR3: CAISGQQESGFNEQFF. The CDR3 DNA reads TGTGCCATCAGTGGACAGCAGGAGAGTGGCTTTAATGAGCAGTTCTTC.

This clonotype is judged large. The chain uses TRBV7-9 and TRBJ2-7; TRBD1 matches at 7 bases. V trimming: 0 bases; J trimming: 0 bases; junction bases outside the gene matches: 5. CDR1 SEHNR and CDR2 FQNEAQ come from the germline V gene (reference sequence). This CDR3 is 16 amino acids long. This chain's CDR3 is CASSLAHQGVSYEQYF. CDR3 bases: TGTGCCAGCAGCTTAGCGCATCAGGGGGTCTCCTACGAGCAGTACTTC.

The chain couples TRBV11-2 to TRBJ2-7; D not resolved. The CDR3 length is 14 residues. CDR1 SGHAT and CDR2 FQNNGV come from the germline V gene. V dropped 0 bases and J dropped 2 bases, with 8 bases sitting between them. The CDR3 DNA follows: TGTGCCAGCAGCTTAGACGCGCCTACCTACGAGCAGTACTTC. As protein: CASSLDAPTYEQYF. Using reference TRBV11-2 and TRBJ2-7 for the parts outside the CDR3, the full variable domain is EAGVAQSPRYKIIEKRQSVAFWCNPISGHATLYWYQQILGQGPKLLIQFQNNGVVDDSQLPKDRFSAERLKGVDSTLKIQPAKLEDSAVYLCASSLDAPTYEQYFGPGTRLTVT.

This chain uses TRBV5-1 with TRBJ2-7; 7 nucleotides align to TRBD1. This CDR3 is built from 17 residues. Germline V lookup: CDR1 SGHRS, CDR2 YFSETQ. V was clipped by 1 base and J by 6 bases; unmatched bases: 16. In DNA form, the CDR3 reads TGCGCCAGCAGCTTGACCGGCAGACAGGGATTTCCCCCCGAGCAGTACTTC. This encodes CASSLTGRQGFPPEQYF.

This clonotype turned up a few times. The CDR3 nucleotides read TGTGCCAGCAGTTACTCGGCAGGGGGCCAGTACAATGAGCAGTTCTTC. Translating it yields CASSYSAGGQYNEQFF. V and J are TRBV6-5 and TRBJ2-1, with 8 positions matching TRBD1. The ends lost 0 bases at V and 4 bases at J; junction bases unmatched: 5. In germline, CDR1 is MNHEY, CDR2 SVGAGI. There are 16 residues in the CDR3.

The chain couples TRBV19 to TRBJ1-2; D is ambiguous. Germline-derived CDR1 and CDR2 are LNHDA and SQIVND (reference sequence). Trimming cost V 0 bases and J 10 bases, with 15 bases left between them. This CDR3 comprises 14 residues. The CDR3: CASSIDERPANYTF. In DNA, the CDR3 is TGTGCCAGTAGTATAGATGAGCGGCCGGCGAACTACACCTTC. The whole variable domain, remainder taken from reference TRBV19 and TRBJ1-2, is DGGITQSPKYLFRKEGQNVTLSCEQNLNHDAMYWYRQDPGQGLRLIYYSQIVNDFQKGDIAEGYSVSREKKESFPLTVTSAQKNPTAFYLCASSIDERPANYTFGSGTRLTVV.

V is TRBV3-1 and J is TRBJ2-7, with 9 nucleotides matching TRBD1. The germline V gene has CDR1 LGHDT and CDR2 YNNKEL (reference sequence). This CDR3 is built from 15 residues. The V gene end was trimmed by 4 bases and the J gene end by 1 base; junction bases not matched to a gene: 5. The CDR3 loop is CASSLPGQGSYEQYF. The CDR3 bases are TGTGCCAGCAGCCTCCCGGGACAGGGATCCTACGAGCAGTACTTC.

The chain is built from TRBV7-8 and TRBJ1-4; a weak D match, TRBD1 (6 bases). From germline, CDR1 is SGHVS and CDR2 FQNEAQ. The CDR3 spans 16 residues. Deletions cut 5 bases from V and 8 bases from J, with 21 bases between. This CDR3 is CASSLGVSPGEEKLFF. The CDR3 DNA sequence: TGTGCCAGCAGCCTAGGGGTTTCGCCAGGGGAAGAAAAACTGTTTTTT.

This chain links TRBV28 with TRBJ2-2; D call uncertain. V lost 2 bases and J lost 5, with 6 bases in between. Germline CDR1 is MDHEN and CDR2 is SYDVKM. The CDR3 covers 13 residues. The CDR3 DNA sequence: TGTGCCAGCAGTTTACCGATAACCGGGGAGCTGTTTTTT. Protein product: CASSLPITGELFF.

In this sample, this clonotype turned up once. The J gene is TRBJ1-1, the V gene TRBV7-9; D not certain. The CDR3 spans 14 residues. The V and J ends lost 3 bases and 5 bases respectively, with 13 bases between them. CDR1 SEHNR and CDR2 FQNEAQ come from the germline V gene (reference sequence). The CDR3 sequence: CASSLGPSWTEAFF. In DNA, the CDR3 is TGTGCCAGCAGCTTGGGCCCGAGCTGGACTGAAGCTTTCTTT.

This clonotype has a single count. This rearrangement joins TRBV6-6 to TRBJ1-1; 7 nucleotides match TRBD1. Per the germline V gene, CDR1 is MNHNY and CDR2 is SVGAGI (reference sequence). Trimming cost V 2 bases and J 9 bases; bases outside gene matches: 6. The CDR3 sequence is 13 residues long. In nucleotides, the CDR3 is TGTGCCAGCAGTTACCGGGACAGAAGAAAAGCTTTCTTT. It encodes CASSYRDRRKAFF.

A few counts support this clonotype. In nucleotides, the CDR3 is TGTGCCAGCAGTTACCACACAGACTACAATGAGCAGTTCTTC. This encodes CASSYHTDYNEQFF. V and J are TRBV6-5 and TRBJ2-1, with unresolved D. The germline CDR1 and CDR2 sequences are MNHEY and SVGAGI. The CDR3 has 14 residues. V lost 2 bases, J lost 3 bases, and 8 bases lay in between.

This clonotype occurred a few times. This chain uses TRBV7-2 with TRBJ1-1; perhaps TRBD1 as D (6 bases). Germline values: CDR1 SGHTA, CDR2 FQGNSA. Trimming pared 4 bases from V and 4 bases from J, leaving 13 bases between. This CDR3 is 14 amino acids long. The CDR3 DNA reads TGTGCCAGCAGCTCATACAGGGTTTGCACTGAAGCTTTCTTT. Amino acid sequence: CASSSYRVCTEAFF.

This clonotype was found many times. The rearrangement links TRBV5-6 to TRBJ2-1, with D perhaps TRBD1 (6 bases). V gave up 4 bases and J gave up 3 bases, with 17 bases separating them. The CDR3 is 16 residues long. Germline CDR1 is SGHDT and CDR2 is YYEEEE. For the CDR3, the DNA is TGTGCCAGCAGCCCGCCGACAGGAGAGCTCTACAATGAGCAGTTCTTC. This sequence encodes CASSPPTGELYNEQFF.

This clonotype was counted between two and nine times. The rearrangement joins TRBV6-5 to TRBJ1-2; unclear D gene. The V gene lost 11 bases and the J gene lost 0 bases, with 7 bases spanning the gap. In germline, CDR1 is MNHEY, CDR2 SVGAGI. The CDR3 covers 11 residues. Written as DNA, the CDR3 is TGTGCCGCGGGCACTAACTATGGCTACACCTTC. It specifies CAAGTNYGYTF.

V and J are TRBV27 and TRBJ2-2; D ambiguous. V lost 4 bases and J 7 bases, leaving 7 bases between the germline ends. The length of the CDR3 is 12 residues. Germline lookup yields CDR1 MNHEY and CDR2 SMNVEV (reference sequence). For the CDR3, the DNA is TGTGCCAGCAGTTGTAGGATCGGGGAGCTGTTTTTT. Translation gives CASSCRIGELFF.

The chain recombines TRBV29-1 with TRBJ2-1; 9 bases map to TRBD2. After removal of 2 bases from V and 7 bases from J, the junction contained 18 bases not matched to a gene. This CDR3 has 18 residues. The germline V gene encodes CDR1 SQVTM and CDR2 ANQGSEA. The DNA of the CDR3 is TGCAGCGTTGAACCCCTCTATACGACTAGACTAGCGGAAAATGAGCAGTTCTTC. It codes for CSVEPLYTTRLAENEQFF.